A selection of T cell receptor beta chains follows, all from one sample in a study of blood T cells in healthy people across ages. MiXCR was run by TCRdb on the 5' RACE reads, yielding one entry per CDR3 protein. The data hold 750,000 to 850,000 distinct CDR3 sequences, with around a quarter observed a single time. This sample also belongs to another study, concerning T cells of mothers and their children.

The sequencing input was blood. These receptors were collected from a boy under 18 in good health. Each CDR3 is given with its conserved first and last residue. The D gene is left open where the match is weak. Clone size is given for some rows only: seen once, a few or many times, or a class if the clone is expanded.

clone_size	j_call	d_call	v_call	cdr3_aa	cdr3_nt
few	TRBJ2-5	-	TRBV5-4	CASSLTDSLQETQYF	TGTGCCAGCAGCTTAACTGACAGCCTCCAAGAGACCCAGTACTTC
-	TRBJ1-2	-	TRBV7-2	CASSAAWRDGYTF	TGTGCCAGCAGCGCCGCATGGCGAGATGGCTACACCTTC
-	TRBJ1-3	-	TRBV15	CATSLGGDSGNTIYF	TGTGCCACCTCGCTTGGCGGGGACTCTGGAAACACCATATATTTT
-	TRBJ2-5	TRBD1	TRBV5-1	CASSSWTGETQYF	TGCGCCAGCAGCTCATGGACAGGAGAGACCCAGTACTTC
few	TRBJ2-7	-	TRBV24-1	CATSDSSVSYEQYF	TGTGCCACCAGTGATTCCTCAGTCTCCTACGAGCAGTACTTC
-	TRBJ2-2	-	TRBV9	CASSPQGGNTGELFF	TGTGCCAGCAGCCCCCAGGGGGGGAACACCGGGGAGCTGTTTTTT
-	TRBJ1-5	-	TRBV27	CASSRLSPNQPQHF	TGTGCCAGCAGTCGGTTGTCTCCGAATCAGCCCCAGCATTTT
few	TRBJ1-5	TRBD1	TRBV6-5	CASSWGQGVGQPQHF	TGTGCCAGCAGTTGGGGACAGGGGGTTGGACAGCCCCAGCATTTT
-	TRBJ1-1	-	TRBV7-9	CASSLPVNAEAFF	TGTGCCAGCAGCTTACCGGTTAACGCTGAAGCTTTCTTT
few	TRBJ2-7	-	TRBV15	CATSRAAFSYEQYF	TGTGCCACCAGCAGAGCTGCTTTTTCCTACGAGCAGTACTTC
-	TRBJ2-1	TRBD2	TRBV7-2	CASSPIAGAPYNEQFF	TGTGCCAGCAGCCCAATAGCGGGGGCCCCCTACAATGAGCAGTTCTTC
-	TRBJ2-4	-	TRBV28	CASSPTLGAKNIQYF	TGTGCCAGCAGTCCAACACTAGGGGCCAAAAACATTCAGTACTTC
many	TRBJ2-5	-	TRBV28	CASSSGSQETQYF	TGTGCCAGCAGTTCGGGTTCCCAAGAGACCCAGTACTTC
many	TRBJ1-2	TRBD1	TRBV7-9	CASSPTELMGTGAMAYGYTF	TGTGCCAGCAGCCCCACGGAATTAATGGGGACAGGGGCGATGGCCTATGGCTACACCTTC
-	TRBJ1-4	-	TRBV4-3	CASSQDSTGLFF	TGCGCCAGCAGCCAAGATTCAACGGGACTGTTTTTT
-	TRBJ2-7	-	TRBV6-2/TRBV6-3	CASSLSEGEPYEQYF	TGTGCCAGCAGTCTTTCTGAGGGCGAGCCCTACGAGCAGTACTTC
-	TRBJ2-7	-	TRBV5-8	CASSLGRVRGSYEQYF	TGTGCCAGCAGCTTGGGAAGGGTCCGTGGAAGTTACGAGCAGTACTTC
-	TRBJ2-7	TRBD2	TRBV4-1	CASSQGLTSGGTYEQYF	TGCGCCAGCAGCCAAGGGCTAACTAGCGGGGGGACGTACGAGCAGTACTTC
-	TRBJ2-5	-	TRBV3-1	CASSGRDTQETQYF	TGTGCCAGCAGCGGACGGGACACCCAAGAGACCCAGTACTTC
few	TRBJ2-1	-	TRBV28	CASSLDRGRNEQFF	TGTGCCAGCAGTTTGGACCGGGGTCGCAATGAGCAGTTCTTC
-	TRBJ2-5	TRBD2	TRBV7-8	CASSLWALGGDQETQYF	TGTGCCAGCAGCTTATGGGCCCTGGGGGGGGACCAAGAGACCCAGTACTTC
few	TRBJ2-5	-	TRBV12-3/TRBV12-4	CASSPDGDGTQYF	TGTGCCAGCAGTCCGGATGGGGATGGGACCCAGTACTTC
-	TRBJ1-6	-	TRBV20-1	CSARDPDSPLHF	TGCAGTGCTAGAGATCCGGATTCACCCCTCCACTTT
few	TRBJ2-1	-	TRBV7-8	CASSRNERFF	TGTGCCAGCAGTCGGAATGAGCGGTTCTTC
-	TRBJ2-7	-	TRBV10-3	CATAGEEQYF	TGTGCCACCGCTGGAGAAGAGCAGTACTTC
-	TRBJ1-4	TRBD1	TRBV12-3/TRBV12-4	CASTNYLNRGASRGEKLFF	TGTGCCAGCACCAATTACCTTAACAGGGGTGCCTCACGCGGTGAAAAACTGTTTTTT
-	TRBJ2-1	-	TRBV20-1	CSASSSRSSYNEQFF	TGCAGTGCTAGTAGTTCTCGGAGCTCCTACAATGAGCAGTTCTTC
-	TRBJ2-3	TRBD1	TRBV28	CASSRQGRTDTQYF	TGTGCCAGCAGTCGACAGGGGAGGACAGATACGCAGTATTTC
few	TRBJ2-5	TRBD2	TRBV7-2	CASSARLAGGPVTQYF	TGTGCCAGCAGCGCCAGACTAGCGGGAGGGCCGGTGACCCAGTACTTC
-	TRBJ1-2	-	TRBV3-1	CASSQNGAGYTF	TGTGCCAGCAGCCAAAATGGGGCTGGCTACACCTTC
-	TRBJ2-5	-	TRBV20-1	CSASTGQETQYF	TGCAGTGCTAGTACCGGGCAAGAGACCCAGTACTTC
-	TRBJ1-2	-	TRBV5-5	CASSKGQLLNYGYTF	TGTGCCAGCAGCAAAGGACAGCTCCTAAACTATGGCTACACCTTC
few	TRBJ2-5	-	TRBV27	CASSPHGPQNTETQYF	TGTGCCAGCAGTCCCCATGGGCCCCAAAACACCGAGACCCAGTACTTC
-	TRBJ2-1	-	TRBV29-1	CSVVRLLGNEQFF	TGCAGCGTTGTACGGCTTCTAGGGAATGAGCAGTTCTTC
-	TRBJ1-5	-	TRBV6-2/TRBV6-3	CASSSGGQTRGGNQPQHF	TGTGCCAGCAGTTCCGGCGGACAAACAAGGGGGGGCAATCAGCCCCAGCATTTT
few	TRBJ1-5	-	TRBV7-8	CASSTQPAGSEPQHF	TGTGCCAGCAGTACCCAGCCGGCGGGGTCTGAGCCCCAGCATTTT
-	TRBJ2-7	TRBD1	TRBV5-1	CASSRGQQSVEQYF	TGCGCCAGCAGCCGGGGACAGCAGTCTGTCGAGCAGTACTTC
-	TRBJ2-3	TRBD1	TRBV4-3	CASSHSTGGADTQYF	TGCGCCAGCAGCCACTCGACAGGGGGCGCAGATACGCAGTATTTT
-	TRBJ2-5	-	TRBV29-1	CSVDAGSRETQYF	TGCAGCGTTGATGCAGGGTCGAGGGAGACCCAGTACTTC
-	TRBJ1-4	-	TRBV12-3/TRBV12-4	CASSLVGVGANEKLFF	TGTGCCAGCAGTTTAGTGGGGGTCGGGGCTAATGAAAAACTGTTTTTT
-	TRBJ2-1	TRBD1	TRBV9	CASSATGTERFF	TGTGCCAGCAGCGCGACCGGGACAGAACGGTTCTTC
-	TRBJ2-1	-	TRBV2	CASRQESSYNEQFF	TGTGCCAGCAGACAGGAGAGCTCCTACAATGAGCAGTTCTTC
-	TRBJ2-7	-	TRBV13	CASSDALSYEQYF	TGTGCCAGCAGCGATGCCCTGAGCTACGAGCAGTACTTC
-	TRBJ2-7	TRBD1	TRBV20-1	CSARDPMTGGWGEQYF	TGCAGTGCTAGAGACCCTATGACAGGGGGCTGGGGCGAGCAGTACTTC
few	TRBJ2-1	TRBD2	TRBV4-3	CASSQSGTSGSKNEQFF	TGCGCCAGCAGCCAGTCGGGGACTAGCGGGAGTAAAAATGAGCAGTTCTTC
-	TRBJ2-7	-	TRBV28	CASSLGPSLRSGSVTYEQYF	TGTGCCAGCAGTTTGGGCCCAAGTCTTCGGTCCGGATCAGTTACCTACGAGCAGTACTTC